This TCR beta chain was identified in a study of shared clonotypes between healthy human individuals. Naive CD8 cells comprised CD45RO-negative, CCR7-positively selected cells, excluding terminally differentiated effector memory CD45RA+ cells. The data were produced by immunoSEQ multiplex PCR, yet TCRdb's version contains in-frame clones alone and is incomplete. This table has about 2 million clones, approximately 95% appearing once. Regarding this clone: Its antigen is undetermined.

Notes on the study in general: Non-shared clonotypes showed lower generation probabilities than clonotypes common to all four donors. Sequencing depth was a factor that was expected to affect clonotype sharing among donors.

V was clipped by 3 bases and J by 0 bases; unmatched bases: 7. Germline CDR1 SNHLY, CDR2 FYNNEI. CDR3 length: 16 amino acids. The chain carries TRBV2 and TRBJ2-7, with 8 nucleotides matching TRBD2. Sample: naive CD8+ T cells sorted from blood. This clonotype was sampled from a man aged 18 to 30 in good health. CDR3 nucleotide sequence: TGTGCCAGCAGTGATCGGTTGGCGGGGGGCTCCTACGAGCAGTACTTC. It is translated as CASSDRLAGGSYEQYF.